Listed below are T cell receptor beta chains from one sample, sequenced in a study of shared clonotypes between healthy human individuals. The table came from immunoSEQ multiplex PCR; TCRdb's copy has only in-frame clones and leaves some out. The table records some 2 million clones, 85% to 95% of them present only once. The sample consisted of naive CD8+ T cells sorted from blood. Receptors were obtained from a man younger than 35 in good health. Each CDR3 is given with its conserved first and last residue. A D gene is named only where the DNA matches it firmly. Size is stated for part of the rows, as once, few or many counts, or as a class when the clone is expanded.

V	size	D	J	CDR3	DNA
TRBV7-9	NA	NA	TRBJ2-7	CASSPGQGTFIDEQYF	TGTGCCAGCAGCCCGGGCCAGGGGACCTTTATCGACGAGCAGTACTTC
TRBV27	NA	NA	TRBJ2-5	CASSLTDPNETQYF	TGTGCCAGCAGTTTGACGGACCCAAATGAGACCCAGTACTTC
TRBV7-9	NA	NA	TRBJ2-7	CASSSGLSSSYEQYF	TGTGCCAGCAGTTCGGGACTCTCGAGCTCCTACGAGCAGTACTTC
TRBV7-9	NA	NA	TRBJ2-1	CASSLERTNNEQFF	TGTGCCAGCAGCTTAGAAAGGACTAACAATGAGCAGTTCTTC
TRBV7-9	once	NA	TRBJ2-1	CASSPVLAPNEQFF	TGTGCCAGCAGCCCCGTTTTGGCCCCCAATGAGCAGTTCTTC
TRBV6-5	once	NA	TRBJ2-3	CASSYPSGAGADTQYF	TGTGCCAGCAGTTACCCGTCCGGGGCAGGCGCAGATACGCAGTATTTT
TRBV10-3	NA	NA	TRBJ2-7	CAISEPGEGNFYEQYF	TGTGCCATCAGTGAGCCCGGAGAGGGGAATTTCTACGAGCAGTACTTC
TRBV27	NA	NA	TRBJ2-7	CASSFTGTLREQYF	TGTGCCAGCAGTTTTACAGGGACACTACGAGAACAGTACTTC
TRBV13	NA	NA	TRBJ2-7	CASSLGNEQYF	TGTGCCAGCAGCTTAGGGAACGAGCAGTACTTC
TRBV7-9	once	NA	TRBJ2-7	CASSDGGDSYEQYF	TGTGCCAGCAGTGATGGGGGCGACTCCTACGAGCAGTACTTC
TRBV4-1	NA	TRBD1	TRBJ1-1	CASSQEPTGVGTEAFF	TGCGCCAGCAGCCAAGAGCCTACAGGGGTGGGTACTGAAGCTTTCTTT
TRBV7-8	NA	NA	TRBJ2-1	CASSEGPEYNEQFF	TGTGCCAGCAGCGAGGGCCCTGAATACAATGAGCAGTTCTTC
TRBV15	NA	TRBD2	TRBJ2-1	CATSRDKASGGEQFF	TGTGCCACCAGCAGAGATAAGGCTAGCGGGGGCGAGCAGTTCTTC
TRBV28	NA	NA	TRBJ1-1	CASSSPNTEAFF	TGTGCCAGCAGTTCCCCAAACACTGAAGCTTTCTTT
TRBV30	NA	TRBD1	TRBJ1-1	CAWTGQGTTEAFF	TGTGCCTGGACCGGACAGGGAACCACTGAAGCTTTCTTT
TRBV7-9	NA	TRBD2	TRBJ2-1	CASSLTSGGINEQFF	TGTGCCAGCAGCTTAACTAGCGGGGGAATCAATGAGCAGTTCTTC
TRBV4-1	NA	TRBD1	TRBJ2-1	CASSQGPGGIINEQFF	TGCGCCAGCAGCCAGGGGCCAGGGGGCATTATCAATGAGCAGTTCTTC
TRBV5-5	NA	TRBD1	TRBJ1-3	CASSPDRGFQNTIYF	TGTGCCAGCAGCCCTGACAGGGGATTTCAAAACACCATATATTTT
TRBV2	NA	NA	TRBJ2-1	CASSEAGRDEQFF	TGTGCCAGCAGTGAAGCCGGAAGGGATGAGCAGTTCTTC
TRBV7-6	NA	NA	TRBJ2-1	CASSLGGGTGANEQFF	TGTGCCAGCAGCCTAGGAGGGGGGACTGGGGCCAATGAGCAGTTCTTC
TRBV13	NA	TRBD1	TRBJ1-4	CASSRTGDKGINEKLFF	TGTGCCAGCAGTCGGACAGGCGATAAGGGGATTAATGAAAAACTGTTTTTT
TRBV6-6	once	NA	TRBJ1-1	CASSYREYLLNTEAFF	TGTGCCAGCAGTTACAGGGAATATCTCCTGAACACTGAAGCTTTCTTT
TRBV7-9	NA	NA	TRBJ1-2	CASRPPDLIDYGYTF	TGTGCCAGCAGGCCCCCCGACCTCATAGACTATGGCTACACCTTC
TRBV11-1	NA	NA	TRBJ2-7	CASSLEQGNSYEQYF	TGTGCCAGCAGCTTAGAACAGGGAAACTCCTACGAGCAGTACTTC
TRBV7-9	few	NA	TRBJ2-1	CASSFSEQFF	TGTGCCAGCAGCTTCAGTGAGCAGTTCTTC
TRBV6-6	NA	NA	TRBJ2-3	CASSGTPGADTQYF	TGTGCCAGCAGCGGGACGCCCGGGGCAGATACGCAGTATTTT
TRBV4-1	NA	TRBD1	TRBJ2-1	CASSYRDRNNEQFF	TGCGCCAGCAGCTACCGGGACAGAAACAATGAGCAGTTCTTC
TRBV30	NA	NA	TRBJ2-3	CAWGRGTDTQYF	TGTGCCTGGGGCAGAGGCACAGATACGCAGTATTTT
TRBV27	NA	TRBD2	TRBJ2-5	CASSFTASGRMETQYF	TGTGCCAGCAGTTTTACTGCTAGCGGGAGGATGGAGACCCAGTACTTC
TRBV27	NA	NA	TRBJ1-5	CASSPGSDNQPQHF	TGTGCCAGCAGCCCCGGGTCTGATAATCAGCCCCAGCATTTT
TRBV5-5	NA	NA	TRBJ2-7	CASSPGSVATYEQYF	TGTGCCAGCAGTCCAGGATCAGTAGCGACCTACGAGCAGTACTTC
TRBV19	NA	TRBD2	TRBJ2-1	CASSIMGGDNEQFF	TGTGCCAGTAGTATAATGGGAGGGGACAATGAGCAGTTCTTC
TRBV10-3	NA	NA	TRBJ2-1	CAISEADNEQFF	TGTGCCATCAGTGAGGCGGATAATGAGCAGTTCTTC
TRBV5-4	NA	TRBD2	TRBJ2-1	CASSHLAGIYNEQFF	TGTGCCAGCAGTCACCTAGCGGGGATCTACAATGAGCAGTTCTTC
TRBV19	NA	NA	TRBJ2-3	CASSIRGDTQYF	TGTGCCAGTAGTATCCGAGGAGATACGCAGTATTTT
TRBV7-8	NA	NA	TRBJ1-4	CASSLGSRGWATNEKLFF	TGTGCCAGCAGCTTAGGGTCGAGGGGATGGGCAACTAATGAAAAACTGTTTTTT
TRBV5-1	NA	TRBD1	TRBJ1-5	CASSETDRVGQPQHF	TGCGCCAGCAGCGAAACGGACAGGGTGGGCCAGCCCCAGCATTTT
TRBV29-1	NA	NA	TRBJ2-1	CSVEALINEQFF	TGCAGCGTTGAGGCTTTAATCAATGAGCAGTTCTTC
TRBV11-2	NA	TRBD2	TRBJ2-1	CASSSGTSGYNEQFF	TGTGCCAGCAGCTCGGGGACTAGCGGCTACAATGAGCAGTTCTTC
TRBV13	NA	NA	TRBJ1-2	CASSLEGDYNYGYTF	TGTGCCAGCAGCTTAGAGGGGGACTATAACTATGGCTACACCTTC
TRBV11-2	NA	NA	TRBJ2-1	CASSLLYLGGSYNEQFF	TGTGCCAGCAGCTTACTCTATCTAGGAGGGTCCTACAATGAGCAGTTCTTC
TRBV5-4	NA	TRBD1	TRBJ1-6	CASSDGTGWPPLHF	TGTGCCAGCAGCGATGGGACAGGGTGGCCACCCCTCCACTTT
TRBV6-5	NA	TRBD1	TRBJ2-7	CASTPTGEVYEQYF	TGTGCCAGCACCCCGACAGGGGAAGTCTACGAGCAGTACTTC
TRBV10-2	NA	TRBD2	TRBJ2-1	CASSEWREEGEQFF	TGCGCCAGCAGTGAGTGGCGGGAGGAAGGTGAGCAGTTCTTC